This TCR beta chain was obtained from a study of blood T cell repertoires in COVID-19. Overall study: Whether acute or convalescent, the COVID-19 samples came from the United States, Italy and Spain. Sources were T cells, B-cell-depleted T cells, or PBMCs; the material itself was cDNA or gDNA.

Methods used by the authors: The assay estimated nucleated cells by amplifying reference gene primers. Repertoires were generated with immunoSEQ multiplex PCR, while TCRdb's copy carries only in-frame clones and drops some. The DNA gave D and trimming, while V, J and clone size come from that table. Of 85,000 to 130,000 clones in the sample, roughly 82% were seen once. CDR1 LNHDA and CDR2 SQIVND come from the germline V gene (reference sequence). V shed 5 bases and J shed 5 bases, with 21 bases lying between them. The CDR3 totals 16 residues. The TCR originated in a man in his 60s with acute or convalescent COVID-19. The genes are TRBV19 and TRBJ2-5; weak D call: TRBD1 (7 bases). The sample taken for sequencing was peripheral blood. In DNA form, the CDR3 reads TGTGCCAGTAGTCTCATGGCCGCAGGGGGGTTGGAGACCCAGTACTTC. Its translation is CASSLMAAGGLETQYF.